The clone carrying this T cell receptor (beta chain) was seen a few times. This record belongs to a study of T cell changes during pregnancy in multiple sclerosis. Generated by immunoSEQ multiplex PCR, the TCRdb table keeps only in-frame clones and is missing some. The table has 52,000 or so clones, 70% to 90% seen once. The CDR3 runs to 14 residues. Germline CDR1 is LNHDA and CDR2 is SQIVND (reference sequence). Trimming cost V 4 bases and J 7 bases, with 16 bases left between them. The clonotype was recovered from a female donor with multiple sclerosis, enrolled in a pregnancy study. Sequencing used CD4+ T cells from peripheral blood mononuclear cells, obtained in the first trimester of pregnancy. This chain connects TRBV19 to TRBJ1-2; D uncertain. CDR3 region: CASSNPQWGAGYTF. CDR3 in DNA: TGTGCCAGTAGTAATCCCCAGTGGGGAGCTGGCTACACCTTC.